These 6 T cell receptor beta chains share one sample of origin, sequenced in a study of T cells in Graves' hyperthyroidism and ophthalmopathy. TCR beta CDR3 regions were amplified from RNA. HTBI primers were used for first-round RT-PCR of the TCR CDR3. TCRdb reprocessed the multiplex PCR reads via MiXCR and lists one record per CDR3 protein. The profile shows fewer than 900,000 distinct CDR3 sequences, 16% of them singletons. Input material: blood. The source of these receptors is a man aged 18 to 30 with Graves' hyperthyroidism.

As concerns this clonotype: One base away lies a much larger clone, so this may be a sequencing read error. This chain links TRBV28 with TRBJ1-1; D gene ambiguous. Looked up from germline, CDR1 is MDHEN and CDR2 is SYDVKM. The CDR3 is 14 residues long. CDR3 DNA: TGTGCCAGCGGTTTCGAACCGATGAACACTGAAGCTTTCTTT. Translation gives CASGFEPMNTEAFF.

The chain couples TRBV15 to TRBJ1-5; D is possibly TRBD1 (6 bases). V lost 2 bases and J 9 bases, leaving 17 bases between the germline ends. Germline-derived CDR1 and CDR2 are LNHNV and YYDKDF (reference sequence). This CDR3 contains 15 residues. CDR3 region: CATSRLTGLLMPQHF. In DNA, the CDR3 is TGTGCCACCAGCAGATTGACAGGATTATTGATGCCCCAGCATTTT.

This clonotype was seen repeatedly, ten times or more. The chain couples TRBV18 to TRBJ2-1, with D possibly matching TRBD2 (6 bases). Between the trimmed V and J ends, which lost 0 bases and 7 bases, there was a span of 16 bases. CDR3 size: 16 residues. Germline lookup yields CDR1 KGHSH and CDR2 LQKENI. The CDR3 is CASSPPSGGKGNEQFF. In DNA, the CDR3 is TGTGCCAGCTCACCACCGAGCGGCGGGAAGGGAAATGAGCAGTTCTTC.

The rearrangement links TRBV7-8 to TRBJ1-4; D is unclear. The CDR3 loop spans 15 amino acids. Germline CDR1 is SGHVS and CDR2 is FQNEAQ. V lost 4 bases and J lost 4, with 13 bases in between. The CDR3 DNA reads TGTGCCAGCAGCTCCGCGCGGAGGTATAATGAAAAACTGTTTTTT. This encodes CASSSARRYNEKLFF.

The chain employs TRBV5-1 and TRBJ2-5; tentative D call: TRBD2 (6 bases). This CDR3 has 16 residues. Per the germline V gene, CDR1 is SGHRS and CDR2 is YFSETQ. Trimming stripped 4 bases from V and 9 bases from J, with 25 bases between. This chain's CDR3 is CASSPEGRASRGSQYF. Here the CDR3 DNA reads TGCGCCAGCAGCCCGGAGGGCCGGGCTTCGAGAGGGTCCCAGTACTTC.

This clonotype was observed many times. The chain combines TRBV28 with TRBJ2-7; 10 nucleotides agree with TRBD1. The V gene end was trimmed by 4 bases and the J gene end by 3 bases; junction bases not matched to a gene: 3. The CDR3 is 14 amino acids. CDR1 is MDHEN and CDR2 is SYDVKM in the germline V gene. The CDR3 region is CASSSGQGYYEQYF. DNA of the CDR3: TGTGCCAGCAGTTCGGGACAGGGGTACTACGAGCAGTACTTC. The whole variable domain, remainder taken from reference TRBV28 and TRBJ2-7, is DVKVTQSSRYLVKRTGEKVFLECVQDMDHENMFWYRQDPGLGLRLIYFSYDVKMKEKGDIPEGYSVSREKKERFSLILESASTNQTSMYLCASSSGQGYYEQYFGPGTRLTVT.